This TCR beta chain appears in the sequencing data of a study of cytomegalovirus exposure and HLA in healthy donors. The CDR3 is made up of 18 amino acids. With V trimmed by 2 bases and J by 1 base, 10 bases remained unmatched. Germline V CDR1 and CDR2: MDHEN, SYDVKM. Primers for the PCR totalled 60 Vbeta and 13 Jbeta. Here immunoSEQ multiplex PCR was the method, and the copy in TCRdb shows in-frame clones only, minus some. The repertoire includes roughly 120,000 clones, 65% to 80% of them detected once, and just over 1% sits in the top ten. The J gene is TRBJ1-5, the V gene TRBV28, with 8 bases that match TRBD1. The specimen sequenced was PBMCs. The receptor was isolated from a human donor in good health. CDR3 sequence (DNA): TGTGCCAGCAGTTTAGGGGGAGCAGGGGGCTTGAGCAATCAGCCCCAGCATTTT. It codes for CASSLGGAGGLSNQPQHF.